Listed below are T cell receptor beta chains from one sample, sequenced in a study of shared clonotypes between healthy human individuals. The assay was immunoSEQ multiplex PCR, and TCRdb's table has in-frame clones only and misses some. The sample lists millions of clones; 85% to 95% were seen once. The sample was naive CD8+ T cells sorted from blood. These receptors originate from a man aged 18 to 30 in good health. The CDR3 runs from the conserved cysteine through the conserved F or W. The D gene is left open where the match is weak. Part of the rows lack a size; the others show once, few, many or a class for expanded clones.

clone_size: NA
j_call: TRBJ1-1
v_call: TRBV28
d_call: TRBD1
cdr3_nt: TGTGCCAGCAGTTTATTCAGGGGGGGGAACACTGAAGCTTTCTTT
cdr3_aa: CASSLFRGGNTEAFF

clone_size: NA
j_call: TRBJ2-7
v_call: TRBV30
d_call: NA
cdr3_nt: TGTGCCTGGAGTCCCAACTACGAGCAGTACTTC
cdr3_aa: CAWSPNYEQYF

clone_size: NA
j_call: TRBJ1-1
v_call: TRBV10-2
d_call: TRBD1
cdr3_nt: TGCGCCAGCAGTTATCAGGGGGCGGGCACTGAAGCTTTCTTT
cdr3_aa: CASSYQGAGTEAFF

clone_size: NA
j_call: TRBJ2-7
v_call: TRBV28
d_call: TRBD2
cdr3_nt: TGTGCCAGCAGTTTACCAGCGGGGGGGCGAGAATCCTACGAGCAGTACTTC
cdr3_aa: CASSLPAGGRESYEQYF

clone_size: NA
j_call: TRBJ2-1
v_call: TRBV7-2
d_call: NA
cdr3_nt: TGTGCCAGCAGCCACCCGGTCTCCTACAATGAGCAGTTCTTC
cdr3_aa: CASSHPVSYNEQFF

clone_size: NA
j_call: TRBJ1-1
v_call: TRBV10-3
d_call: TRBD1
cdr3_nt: TGTGCCATCGCGACAGGGGGTGAAGCTTTCTTT
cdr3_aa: CAIATGGEAFF

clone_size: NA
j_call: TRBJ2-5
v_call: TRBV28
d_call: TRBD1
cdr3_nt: TGTGCCAGCAGCATCACAGGGGCTCCCCAAGAGACCCAGTACTTC
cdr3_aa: CASSITGAPQETQYF

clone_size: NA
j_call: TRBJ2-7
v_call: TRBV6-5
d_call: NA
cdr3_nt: TGTGCCAGCAGCGGACTAGGGGGATCCTACGAGCAGTACTTC
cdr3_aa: CASSGLGGSYEQYF

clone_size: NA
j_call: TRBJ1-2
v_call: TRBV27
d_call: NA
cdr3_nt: TGTGCCAGCAGTCCGCCCACAGGGTACTATGGCTACACCTTC
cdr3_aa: CASSPPTGYYGYTF

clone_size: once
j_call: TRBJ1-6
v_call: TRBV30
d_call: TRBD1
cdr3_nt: TGTGCCTGGAGCTGGGATACAGGGGATTCACCCCTCCACTTT
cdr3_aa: CAWSWDTGDSPLHF

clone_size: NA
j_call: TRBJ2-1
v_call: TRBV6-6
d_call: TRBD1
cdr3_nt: TGTGCCAGCGAGGGGGCTGGGGCGTTTGACAATGAGCAGTTCTTC
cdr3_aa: CASEGAGAFDNEQFF

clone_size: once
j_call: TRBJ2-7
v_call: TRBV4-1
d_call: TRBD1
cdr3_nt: TGCGCCAGCAGCCGGGTACAGGGGGACCACGAGCAGTACTTC
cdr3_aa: CASSRVQGDHEQYF

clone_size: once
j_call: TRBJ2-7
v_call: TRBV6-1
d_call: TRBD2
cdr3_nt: TGTGCCAGCAGTCAACCGGGACTAGTCGACTACGAGCAGTACTTC
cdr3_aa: CASSQPGLVDYEQYF

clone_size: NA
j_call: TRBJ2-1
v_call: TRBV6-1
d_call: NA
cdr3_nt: TGTGCCAGCAGTGAAGACGGGTGGGGCTACAATGAGCAGTTCTTC
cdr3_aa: CASSEDGWGYNEQFF

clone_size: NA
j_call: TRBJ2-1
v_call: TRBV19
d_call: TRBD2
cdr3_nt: TGTGCCACTCAAATAACTAGCGGGCCTTACAATGAGCAGTTCTTC
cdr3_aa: CATQITSGPYNEQFF

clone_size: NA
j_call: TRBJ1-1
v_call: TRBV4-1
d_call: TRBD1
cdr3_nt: TGCGCCAGCAGCCACAACTTGGGACAGGCATTGAACACTGAAGCTTTCTTT
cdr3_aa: CASSHNLGQALNTEAFF

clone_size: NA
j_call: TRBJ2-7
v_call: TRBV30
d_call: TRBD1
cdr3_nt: TGTGCCTGGAACCCGACAGGGTACTACAAGCAGTACTTC
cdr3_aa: CAWNPTGYYKQYF

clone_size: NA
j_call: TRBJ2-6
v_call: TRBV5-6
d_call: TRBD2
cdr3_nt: TGTGCCAGCAGCCGCGCTACGGGAGGGCCGACTGGGGCCAACGTCCTGACTTTC
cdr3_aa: CASSRATGGPTGANVLTF

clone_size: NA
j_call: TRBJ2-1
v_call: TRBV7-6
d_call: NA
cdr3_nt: TGTGCCAGCAGCTCCCCTGGCCACAATGAGCAGTTCTTC
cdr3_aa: CASSSPGHNEQFF

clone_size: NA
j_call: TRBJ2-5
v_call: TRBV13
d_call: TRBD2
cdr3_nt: TGTGCCAGCAGCTCTCCGCTAGCGGGAGGTTCAGAGACCCAGTACTTC
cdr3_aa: CASSSPLAGGSETQYF

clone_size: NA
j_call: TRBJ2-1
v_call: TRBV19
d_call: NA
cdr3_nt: TGTGCCAGTACCTTCGGAGATGAGCAGTTCTTC
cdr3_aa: CASTFGDEQFF

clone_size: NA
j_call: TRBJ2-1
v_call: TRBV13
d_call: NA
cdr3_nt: TGTGCCAGCAGCTTGAGCGAATCCTACAATGAGCAGTTCTTC
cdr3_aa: CASSLSESYNEQFF

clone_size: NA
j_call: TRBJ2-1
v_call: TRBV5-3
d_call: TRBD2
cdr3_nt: TGTGCCAGAAGTTTACTAGCGGGCATCCACAATGAGCAGTTCTTC
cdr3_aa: CARSLLAGIHNEQFF

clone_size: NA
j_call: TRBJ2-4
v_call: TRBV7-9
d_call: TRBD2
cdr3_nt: TGTGCCAGCAGCTCTTCGGGACTAGCGGCCGTCAAAAACATTCAGTACTTC
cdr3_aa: CASSSSGLAAVKNIQYF

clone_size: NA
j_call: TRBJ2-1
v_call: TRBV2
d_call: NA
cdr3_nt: TGTGCCAGCAGTGAGTGGGTTGCGGACAATGAGCAGTTCTTC
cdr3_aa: CASSEWVADNEQFF

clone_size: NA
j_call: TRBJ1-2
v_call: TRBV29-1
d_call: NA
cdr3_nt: TGCAGCGTTGAAGTTGCAGGAACCGCCTATGGCTACACCTTC
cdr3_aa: CSVEVAGTAYGYTF

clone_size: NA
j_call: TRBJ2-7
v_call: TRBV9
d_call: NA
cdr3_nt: TGTGCCAGCAGCTCAGGGGACGGTAACTACGAGCAGTACTTC
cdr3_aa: CASSSGDGNYEQYF

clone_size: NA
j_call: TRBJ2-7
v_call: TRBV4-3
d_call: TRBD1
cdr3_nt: TGCGCCAGCAGCCAAGGACAGGGGGAAGGCGAGCAGTACTTC
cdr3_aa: CASSQGQGEGEQYF

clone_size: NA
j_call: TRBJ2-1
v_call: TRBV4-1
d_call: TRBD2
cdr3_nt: TGCGCCAGCAGCCCGAAGGTCACTAGCGGGGGGTATGAGCAGTTCTTC
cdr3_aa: CASSPKVTSGGYEQFF

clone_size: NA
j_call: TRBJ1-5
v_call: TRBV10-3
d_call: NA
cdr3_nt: TGTGCCATCAGCCAAGATTATAGCAATCAGCCCCAGCATTTT
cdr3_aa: CAISQDYSNQPQHF

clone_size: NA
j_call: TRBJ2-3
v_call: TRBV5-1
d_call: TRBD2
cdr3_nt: TGCGCCAGCAGACCACCGGGACTAGCGGGAGTTGGCACAGATACGCAGTATTTT
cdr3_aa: CASRPPGLAGVGTDTQYF

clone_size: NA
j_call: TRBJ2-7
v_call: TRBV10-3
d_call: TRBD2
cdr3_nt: TGTGCCATCAGTGAGACGGGAGGGGACGAGCAGTACTTC
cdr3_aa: CAISETGGDEQYF

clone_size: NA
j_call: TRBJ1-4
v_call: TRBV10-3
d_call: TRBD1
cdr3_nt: TGTGCCATCAGTTCGGGACAGGAGAAGAATGAAAAACTGTTTTTT
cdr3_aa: CAISSGQEKNEKLFF

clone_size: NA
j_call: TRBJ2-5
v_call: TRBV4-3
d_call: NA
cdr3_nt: TGCGCCAGCAGCCAAGATCCCGATCTCAAATACCAAGAGACCCAGTACTTC
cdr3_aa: CASSQDPDLKYQETQYF

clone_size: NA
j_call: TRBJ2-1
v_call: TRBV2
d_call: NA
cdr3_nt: TGTGCCAGCACGGACAGACTAAACAATGAGCAGTTCTTC
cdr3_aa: CASTDRLNNEQFF

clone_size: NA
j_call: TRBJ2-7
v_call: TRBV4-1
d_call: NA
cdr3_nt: TGCGCCAGCAGCCAAGATTTACCTAAGGGAAACGAGCAGTACTTC
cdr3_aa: CASSQDLPKGNEQYF

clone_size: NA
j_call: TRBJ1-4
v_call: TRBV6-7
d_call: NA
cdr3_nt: TGTGCCAAGATAAAGGACCGGGGGGATGAAAAACTGTTTTTT
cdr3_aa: CAKIKDRGDEKLFF

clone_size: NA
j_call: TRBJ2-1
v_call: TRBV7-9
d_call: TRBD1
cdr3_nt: TGTGCCAGCAGCCCCGGGACAGGGGGAAGTAATGAGCAGTTCTTC
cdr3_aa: CASSPGTGGSNEQFF

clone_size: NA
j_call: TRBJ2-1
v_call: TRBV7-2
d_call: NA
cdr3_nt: TGTGCCAGCAGACTCTTAGGTGGAAATGAGCAGTTCTTC
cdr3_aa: CASRLLGGNEQFF

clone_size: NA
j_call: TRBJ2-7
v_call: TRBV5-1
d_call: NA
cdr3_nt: TGCGCCAGCAGCGTTGGCTACGAGCAGTACTTC
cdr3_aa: CASSVGYEQYF

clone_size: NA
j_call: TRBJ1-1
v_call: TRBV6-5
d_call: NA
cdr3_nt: TGTGCCAGCAGTTACGCAGGAGGGGCTGAAGCTTTCTTT
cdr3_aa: CASSYAGGAEAFF

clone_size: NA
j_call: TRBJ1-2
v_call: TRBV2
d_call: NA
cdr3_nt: TGTGCCAGCAGTGAAATCCTTGACGCTGGACCCTATGGCTACACCTTC
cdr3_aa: CASSEILDAGPYGYTF

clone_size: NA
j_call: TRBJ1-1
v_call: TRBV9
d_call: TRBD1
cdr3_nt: TGTGCCAGCAGGCCTCCGACAGGGGGTGACACTGAAGCTTTCTTT
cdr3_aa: CASRPPTGGDTEAFF

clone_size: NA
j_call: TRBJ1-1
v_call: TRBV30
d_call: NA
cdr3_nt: TGTGCCTGGAGTGACGGGGGGGCGAACACTGAAGCTTTCTTT
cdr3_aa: CAWSDGGANTEAFF

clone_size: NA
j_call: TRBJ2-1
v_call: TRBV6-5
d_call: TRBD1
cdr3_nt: TGTGCCAGCAGTTACTCTACAGGGGGGAATGAGCAGTTCTTC
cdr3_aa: CASSYSTGGNEQFF

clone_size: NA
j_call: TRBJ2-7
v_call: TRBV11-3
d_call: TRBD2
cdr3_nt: TGTGCCAGCAGCACCAGCCCCCTAGCGGGGATCTACGAGCAGTACTTC
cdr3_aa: CASSTSPLAGIYEQYF

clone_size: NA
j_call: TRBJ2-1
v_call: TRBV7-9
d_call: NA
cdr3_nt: TGTGCCAGCGGCGGGTTTCCTTCATACAATGAGCAGTTCTTC
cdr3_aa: CASGGFPSYNEQFF

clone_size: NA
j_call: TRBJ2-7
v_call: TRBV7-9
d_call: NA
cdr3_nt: TGTGCCAGCAACACCTACCGGACCGAGCAGTACTTC
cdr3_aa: CASNTYRTEQYF

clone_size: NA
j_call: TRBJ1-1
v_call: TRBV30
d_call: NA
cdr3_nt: TGTGCCTGGAGTGTACTGGGAACGGTGAACACTGAAGCTTTCTTT
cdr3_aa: CAWSVLGTVNTEAFF

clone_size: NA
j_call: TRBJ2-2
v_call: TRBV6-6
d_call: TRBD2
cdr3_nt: TGTGCCAGCACCATTCTAGCGGGGAACACCGGGGAGCTGTTTTTT
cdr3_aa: CASTILAGNTGELFF

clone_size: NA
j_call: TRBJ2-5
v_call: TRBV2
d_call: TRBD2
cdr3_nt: TGTGCCAGCAGCGGAGCGGGAGTAGAGACCCAGTACTTC
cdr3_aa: CASSGAGVETQYF

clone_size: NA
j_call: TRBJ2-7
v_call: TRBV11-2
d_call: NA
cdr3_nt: TGTGCCAGCAGCCCGGACAGCTACGAGCAGTACTTC
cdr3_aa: CASSPDSYEQYF

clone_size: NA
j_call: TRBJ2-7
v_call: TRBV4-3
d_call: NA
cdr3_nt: TGCGCCAGCAGCCAAGATTGGGGGGACACCTACGAGCAGTACTTC
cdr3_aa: CASSQDWGDTYEQYF

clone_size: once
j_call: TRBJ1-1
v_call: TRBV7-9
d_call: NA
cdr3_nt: TGTGCCAGCAGCTTCGGGGGAGCGAACACTGAAGCTTTCTTT
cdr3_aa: CASSFGGANTEAFF

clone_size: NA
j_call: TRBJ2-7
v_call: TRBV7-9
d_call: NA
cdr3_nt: TGTGCCAGCAGCTCATCAACCCACGGGGGCTACGAGCAGTACTTC
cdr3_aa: CASSSSTHGGYEQYF

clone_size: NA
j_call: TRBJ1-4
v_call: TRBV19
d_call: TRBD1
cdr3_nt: TGTGCCAGTAGCCCTGTACCGCTACAGGGGCCCTCCCGGGAAAAACTGTTTTTT
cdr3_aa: CASSPVPLQGPSREKLFF

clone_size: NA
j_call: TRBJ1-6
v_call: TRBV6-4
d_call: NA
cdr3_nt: TGTGCCAGGAGTGGGTTAGACTATAATTCACCCCTCCACTTT
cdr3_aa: CARSGLDYNSPLHF